Below, 22 T cell receptor beta chains from the same sample are listed, as sequenced in a study of cytotoxic CD8 clonotypes in ibrutinib-treated CLL. TCRdb's table, derived via immunoSEQ multiplex PCR, lists solely in-frame clones and lacks some. This sample yields 300,000 or so clones, of which over 55% are seen a single time; roughly 6.7% belongs to the top ten. The sample consisted of PBMCs, taken after 36 months of ibrutinib treatment. The origin of the receptors is a human donor with chronic lymphocytic leukemia.

The chain is built from TRBV2 and TRBJ2-5; 12 bases are shared with TRBD2. CDR3 length: 20 residues. Trimming took 6 bases from V and 4 from J; bases not matched to a gene: 21. Germline-derived CDR1 and CDR2 are SNHLY and FYNNEI. Written as DNA, the CDR3 is TGTGCCAGCAGCGAATCAGGGCTAGCGGGGGGGCCGCTGGATGGAGAGACCCAGTACTTC. This codes for CASSESGLAGGPLDGETQYF.

V is TRBV28 and J is TRBJ2-7; D not resolved. This CDR3 comprises 14 residues. The ends were cut back, 5 bases at V and 1 base at J, with 12 bases in the middle. Germline CDR1 is MDHEN and CDR2 is SYDVKM. The DNA for the CDR3 is TGTGCCAGCAGTAGAAGGTGGCAATCCTACGAGCAGTACTTC. Protein sequence: CASSRRWQSYEQYF.

This chain uses TRBV7-7 with TRBJ2-7, with 7 positions matching TRBD1. Trimming removed 1 base from V and 3 bases from J; junction bases left unmatched: 3. Germline lookup yields CDR1 SSHAT and CDR2 FNYEAQ (reference sequence). The CDR3 length is 14 residues. The CDR3 bases are TGTGCCAGCAGCTTAGGGACAGGACACTACGAGCAGTACTTC. This gives the protein CASSLGTGHYEQYF.

The chain couples TRBV4-1 to TRBJ2-3; the match to TRBD2 covers 13 bases. The germline CDR1 and CDR2 sequences are MGHRA and YSYEKL. V lost 4 bases to trimming and J lost 5 bases; unmatched junction nucleotides: 6. The CDR3 length is 16 residues. The CDR3 loop reads CASSPWRLAGGDTQYF. The CDR3 bases are TGCGCCAGCAGCCCGTGGCGACTAGCGGGAGGAGATACGCAGTATTTT.

This clone occurred once. The chain joins TRBV29-1 to TRBJ2-2; D gene ambiguous. The CDR3 sequence is 13 residues long. V gave up 2 bases and J gave up 3 bases, with 7 bases separating them. CDR1 SQVTM and CDR2 ANQGSEA come from the germline V gene. DNA of the CDR3: TGCAGCGTTGAACCCGGCTACACCGGGGAGCTGTTTTTT. Translated, it gives CSVEPGYTGELFF.

V is TRBV10-3 and J is TRBJ2-5; 7 bases align to TRBD1. There are 13 residues in the CDR3. V was pared by 6 bases and J by 5 bases, with 6 bases of the junction left unmatched. The germline CDR1 and CDR2 sequences are ENHRY and SYGVKD. The CDR3 DNA follows: TGTGCCATCAGCAGACAGGGTGGGGAGACCCAGTACTTC. Translation: CAISRQGGETQYF.

This rearrangement joins TRBV27 to TRBJ2-1; TRBD2 matches at 9 bases. V shed 5 bases and J 5 bases; nucleotides not matched to a gene: 13. Germline CDR1 and CDR2: MNHEY and SMNVEV (reference sequence). This CDR3 contains 17 residues. The CDR3 spells CASSPGTSQPLHNEQFF. In nucleotides, the CDR3 is TGTGCCAGCAGTCCGGGGACTAGCCAGCCGTTACACAATGAGCAGTTCTTC.

The V and J genes are TRBV5-4 and TRBJ2-3; TRBD2 agrees at 9 bases. The CDR3 is made up of 18 amino acids. From germline, CDR1 is SGHNT and CDR2 YYREEE (reference sequence). J lost 3 bases, V lost 1 base, and 12 bases had no gene match. The CDR3 DNA follows: TGTGCCAGCAGCTTGAGTCCCTTACTGACTAGCGGTACAGATACGCAGTATTTT. This codes for CASSLSPLLTSGTDTQYF.

The V gene is TRBV7-3, the J gene TRBJ2-3; D gene unclear. V dropped 2 bases and J dropped 0 bases, with 3 bases sitting between them. CDR1 and CDR2 (germline): SGHTA, FQGTGA. This CDR3 contains 13 residues. The CDR3 DNA follows: TGTGCCAGCAGCTTAGCGAGCACAGATACGCAGTATTTT. As protein: CASSLASTDTQYF.

This sequence joins TRBV20-1 and TRBJ2-1; TRBD2 is a possible D gene (5 bases). V was pared by 3 bases and J by 10 bases, with 10 bases between. CDR1 DFQATT and CDR2 SNEGSKA come from the germline V gene (reference sequence). The CDR3 is 11 residues long. The DNA of the CDR3 is TGCAGTGCTAGCGGAGGCCCCGAGCAGTTCTTC. Translation gives CSASGGPEQFF.

V usage is TRBV11-2 and J usage is TRBJ2-5; D is ambiguous. The CDR3 length is 14 residues. Between the trimmed V and J ends, which lost 5 bases and 3 bases, there was a span of 13 bases. Germline V gene lookup returns CDR1 SGHAT and CDR2 FQNNGV. The CDR3 reads CASSPRWLEETQYF. CDR3 DNA sequence: TGTGCCAGCAGCCCCCGATGGCTGGAAGAGACCCAGTACTTC.

The chain carries TRBV5-1 and TRBJ1-2; TRBD1 matches 11 bases. With 4 bases clipped from V and 8 bases from J, the junction kept 4 bases outside the gene matches. The CDR3 spans 13 residues. Germline-derived CDR1 and CDR2 are SGHRS and YFSETQ. CDR3 in amino acids: CASSVDRGLGYTF. The DNA of the CDR3 is TGCGCCAGCAGCGTGGACAGGGGGCTGGGCTACACCTTC.

This sequence joins TRBV7-8 and TRBJ2-7; D is ambiguous. In germline, CDR1 is SGHVS, CDR2 FQNEAQ. V lost 0 bases to trimming and J lost 3 bases, with 9 bases between them. The CDR3 is made up of 14 amino acids. CDR3 loop: CASSLAAAGYEQYF. CDR3 DNA sequence: TGTGCCAGCAGCTTAGCGGCGGCAGGCTACGAGCAGTACTTC.

This chain connects TRBV18 to TRBJ2-7; 13 bases line up with TRBD2. The CDR3 consists of 16 residues. V trimming: 4 bases; J trimming: 7 bases; junction bases outside the gene matches: 10. Germline V gene lookup returns CDR1 KGHSH and CDR2 LQKENI. The CDR3 loop reads CASSLLPGLAGWEQYF. CDR3 coding DNA: TGTGCCAGCTCACTTCTACCGGGACTAGCGGGATGGGAGCAGTACTTC.

There are a few counts of this clone. The chain carries TRBV6-5 and TRBJ2-1; the D is unclear. Trimming cost V 2 bases and J 0 bases, with 11 bases left between them. The CDR3 has 16 amino acids. The V gene's germline CDR1 is MNHEY and CDR2 SVGAGI. The CDR3 sequence is CASSYDRTTSYNEQFF. The CDR3 bases are TGTGCCAGCAGTTACGATAGAACCACCTCCTACAATGAGCAGTTCTTC.

This clone appeared a few times. The chain recombines TRBV12-2 with TRBJ2-2; the table's D call TRBD2 went unverified against the DNA. TRBV12-2 is described as a pseudogene. The CDR3 totals 17 residues. The CDR3 loop reads CASRLERVAGHTGELFF. CDR3 in DNA: TGTGCAAGTCGCTTAGAACGGGTAGCGGGCCACACCGGGGAGCTGTTTTTT.

This chain links TRBV5-1 with TRBJ2-1; D might be TRBD2 (7 bases). The CDR3 runs to 15 residues. V shed 4 bases and J shed 3 bases, with 14 bases lying between them. CDR1 SGHRS and CDR2 YFSETQ come from the germline V gene. The CDR3 region is CASSGGGAVYNEQFF. CDR3 bases: TGCGCCAGCAGCGGTGGGGGGGCCGTCTACAATGAGCAGTTCTTC. Combining the CDR3 with reference TRBV5-1 and TRBJ2-1 gives the whole variable domain KAGVTQTPRYLIKTRGQQVTLSCSPISGHRSVSWYQQTPGQGLQFLFEYFSETQRNKGNFPGRFSGRQFSNSRSEMNVSTLELGDSALYLCASSGGGAVYNEQFFGPGTRLTVL.

The rearrangement links TRBV7-6 to TRBJ2-2, with 9 bases matching TRBD1. Germline V lookup: CDR1 SGHVS, CDR2 FNYEAQ. CDR3 length: 17 residues. The trim removed 6 bases at V and 3 bases at J, leaving 11 bases unmatched. CDR3 in amino acids: CASSSRFGQGYTGELFF. CDR3 sequence (DNA): TGTGCCAGCAGTTCTAGGTTCGGACAGGGGTACACCGGGGAGCTGTTTTTT.

The chain recombines TRBV11-1 with TRBJ2-7; D perhaps matches TRBD2 (6 bases). The V end lost 5 bases, the J end lost 3 bases, and 11 bases lay between the germline ends. This CDR3 is 13 amino acids long. Germline-derived CDR1 and CDR2 are SGHAT and FQDESV (reference sequence). The CDR3 nucleotides are TGTGCCAGCAGCGAAAGGGGACTCTACGAGCAGTACTTC. It is translated as CASSERGLYEQYF.

This sequence joins TRBV9 and TRBJ1-6; 11 bases align to TRBD1. The CDR3 is made up of 15 amino acids. In germline, CDR1 is SGDLS, CDR2 YYNGEE. V shed 2 bases and J 8 bases; nucleotides not matched to a gene: 3. The CDR3 DNA reads as TGTGCCAGCAGCGTGGACAGGGGGCTGGATTCACCCCTCCACTTT. It translates to CASSVDRGLDSPLHF.

The genes are TRBV7-8 and TRBJ2-7, with TRBD1 as a possible D gene (5 bases). The CDR3 contains 17 residues. From germline, CDR1 is SGHVS and CDR2 FQNEAQ. Trimming left V 5 bases short and J 2 bases short, with 22 bases between. CDR3 sequence (DNA): TGTGCCAGCAGCCATCCCAGGGTTTCTGGTGCGACCTACGAGCAGTACTTC. Translation gives CASSHPRVSGATYEQYF.

The rearrangement links TRBV28 to TRBJ2-5; D might be TRBD2 (6 bases). Germline CDR1 is MDHEN and CDR2 is SYDVKM. The V end was cut by 6 bases, the J end by 5 bases, with 10 bases between. The CDR3 contains 12 residues. This CDR3 is CASRRGWETQYF. In DNA, the CDR3 is TGTGCCAGCAGGCGGGGTTGGGAGACCCAGTACTTC.